The 25 T cell receptor beta chains given below trace back to one sample, sequenced in a study of control samples from healthy donors and cancer patients. Repertoires were generated with immunoSEQ multiplex PCR, while TCRdb's copy carries only in-frame clones and drops some. The sample consists of some 150,000 clones, nearly 96% of them appearing once. The sequenced sample consisted of blood. The receptors were gathered from a woman aged 25 to 39 in good health.

This chain joins TRBV6-5 and TRBJ1-1; no clear D. Trimming pared 7 bases from V and 0 bases from J, leaving 12 bases between. The CDR3 sequence is 14 residues long. CDR1 MNHEY and CDR2 SVGAGI come from the germline V gene. The CDR3 is CASKAHSVNTEAFF. CDR3 sequence (DNA): TGTGCCAGCAAGGCCCACTCGGTGAACACTGAAGCTTTCTTT.

This sequence joins TRBV7-9 and TRBJ2-1; D perhaps matches TRBD1 (6 bases). The ends were cut back, 3 bases at V and 4 bases at J, with 19 bases in the middle. This CDR3 has 17 residues. The germline CDR1 and CDR2 sequences are SEHNR and FQNEAQ (reference sequence). CDR3 DNA: TGTGCCAGCAGCTTCACTGAGTCAGGGGCTCGTTACAATGAGCAGTTCTTC. Translating it yields CASSFTESGARYNEQFF.

The chain is built from TRBV28 and TRBJ2-1; 8 bases match TRBD2. The trim removed 0 bases at V and 8 bases at J, leaving 9 bases unmatched. Germline CDR1 and CDR2: MDHEN and SYDVKM. This CDR3 has 16 amino acids. The CDR3: CASSLWSSGSRDEQFF. CDR3 DNA: TGTGCCAGCAGTTTATGGTCTAGCGGGTCTCGGGATGAGCAGTTCTTC. The full variable domain, rest sourced from reference TRBV28 and TRBJ2-1, is DVKVTQSSRYLVKRTGEKVFLECVQDMDHENMFWYRQDPGLGLRLIYFSYDVKMKEKGDIPEGYSVSREKKERFSLILESASTNQTSMYLCASSLWSSGSRDEQFFGPGTRLTVL.

This chain links TRBV9 with TRBJ2-1; D might be TRBD2 (5 bases). Germline lookup yields CDR1 SGDLS and CDR2 YYNGEE. This CDR3 is 14 amino acids long. V lost 5 bases and J lost 0, with 9 bases in between. The CDR3 loop reads CASSARDSYNEQFF. The CDR3 nucleotides read TGTGCCAGCAGTGCACGGGACTCCTACAATGAGCAGTTCTTC.

This clone has only one observation. This chain connects TRBV4-2 to TRBJ1-4; the D gene is possibly TRBD1 (6 bases). The CDR3 runs 15 residues. Germline V gene data show CDR1 as LGHNA and CDR2 as YNFKEQ. V was trimmed by 2 bases and J by 7 bases, leaving 14 bases between them. Here the CDR3 reads CASSQTTGLGEKLFF. For the CDR3, the DNA is TGTGCCAGCAGCCAAACGACAGGTTTAGGTGAAAAACTGTTTTTT.

The CDR3 region has the DNA TGTGCCAGCAGCATCTCGTCCGCAACTAATGAAAAACTGTTTTTT. Its translation: CASSISSATNEKLFF. V usage is TRBV5-5 and J usage is TRBJ1-4; the D is unclear. The CDR3 is made up of 15 amino acids. Germline V gene lookup returns CDR1 SGHKS and CDR2 YYEKEE (reference sequence). The V and J ends lost 4 bases and 0 bases respectively, with 10 bases between them.

J is TRBJ1-5 and V is TRBV30, with TRBD1 as a possible D gene (5 bases). Germline V gene sequence: CDR1 GTSNPN, CDR2 SVGIG (reference sequence). V lost 0 bases and J 4 bases, leaving 7 bases between the germline ends. The CDR3 length is 13 residues. CDR3 sequence reads: CAWSVQDNQPQHF. The CDR3 bases are TGTGCCTGGAGTGTACAGGATAATCAGCCCCAGCATTTT.

V usage is TRBV2 and J usage is TRBJ2-1, with a possible D match to TRBD1 (7 bases). V was pared by 7 bases and J by 4 bases, with 14 bases between. Germline V gives CDR1 SNHLY, CDR2 FYNNEI. CDR3 length equals 14 residues. The CDR3: CASNLQGTYNEQFF. CDR3 DNA: TGTGCCAGCAATCTACAGGGGACTTACAATGAGCAGTTCTTC.

The chain recombines TRBV11-2 with TRBJ2-1, with D possibly being TRBD2 (5 bases). CDR1 and CDR2 from the germline V gene are SGHAT and FQNNGV. V was trimmed by 4 bases and J by 3 bases, leaving 10 bases between them. The CDR3 has 14 residues. CDR3 region: CASSSNRDYNEQFF. DNA of the CDR3: TGTGCCAGCAGCTCGAACCGGGACTACAATGAGCAGTTCTTC.

V gene TRBV2 combines with J gene TRBJ1-5; 8 positions agree with TRBD1. The length of the CDR3 is 15 residues. Germline V CDR1 and CDR2: SNHLY, FYNNEI. The J segment lost 6 bases and the V segment lost 3 bases, leaving 7 bases of the junction unmatched. In DNA form, the CDR3 reads TGTGCCAGCAGTGACCCGGACAGGGTCGGTCAGCCCCAGCATTTT. This translates into CASSDPDRVGQPQHF.

This chain links TRBV6-5 with TRBJ1-1; tentative D call: TRBD1 (6 bases). Germline V CDR1 and CDR2: MNHEY, SVGAGI. The V and J ends lost 4 bases and 2 bases respectively, with 17 bases between them. This CDR3 is 16 amino acids long. CDR3 protein: CASSSSGGQDNTEAFF. CDR3 DNA sequence: TGTGCCAGCAGTTCGAGCGGGGGGCAGGACAACACTGAAGCTTTCTTT.

The rearrangement uses TRBV3-1 (or the pseudogene TRBV3-2) and TRBJ2-1; 9 bases line up with TRBD2. CDR3 size: 15 residues. Trimming removed 4 bases from V and 1 base from J; junction bases left unmatched: 2. Germline lookup yields CDR1 LGHDT and CDR2 YNNKEL (reference sequence). This CDR3 reads CASSLAGASYNEQFF. The CDR3 nucleotides are TGTGCCAGCAGCCTAGCGGGGGCGTCCTACAATGAGCAGTTCTTC.

The chain employs TRBV5-4 and TRBJ1-2; tentatively, D is TRBD1 (5 bases). This CDR3 contains 15 residues. Germline values: CDR1 SGHNT, CDR2 YYREEE (reference sequence). Between the trimmed V and J ends, which lost 2 bases and 7 bases, there was a span of 18 bases. CDR3 region: CASSFSRPGGGGYTF. The CDR3 DNA sequence: TGTGCCAGCAGCTTCTCGAGGCCCGGGGGGGGTGGCTACACCTTC.

The rearrangement links TRBV10-3 to TRBJ1-3; D is unclear. Looked up from germline, CDR1 is ENHRY and CDR2 is SYGVKD. CDR3 length: 14 amino acids. V was clipped by 0 bases and J by 2 bases, with 5 bases between them. The CDR3 region is CAISESGPGNTIYF. CDR3 nucleotide sequence: TGTGCCATCAGTGAGTCTGGACCTGGAAACACCATATATTTT.

The rearrangement links TRBV30 to TRBJ1-1; tentatively, D is TRBD1 (5 bases). Germline CDR1 GTSNPN, CDR2 SVGIG (reference sequence). Trimming pared 3 bases from V and 0 bases from J, leaving 8 bases between. The CDR3 spans 13 residues. CDR3 sequence reads: CAWRSTVNTEAFF. In DNA, the CDR3 is TGTGCCTGGAGATCGACAGTGAACACTGAAGCTTTCTTT.

The chain is built from TRBV15 and TRBJ1-2; D is uncertain. V lost 2 bases, J lost 4 bases, and 14 bases lay in between. CDR1 is LNHNV and CDR2 is YYDKDF in the germline V gene (reference sequence). This CDR3 spans 15 amino acids. The CDR3 DNA follows: TGTGCCACCAGCAGATCGCCGGGCCCAAGCTATGGCTACACCTTC. As protein: CATSRSPGPSYGYTF.

The chain combines TRBV5-6 with TRBJ1-2; 9 bases line up with TRBD1. V lost 4 bases, J lost 6 bases, and 4 bases stayed unmatched. The germline V gene encodes CDR1 SGHDT and CDR2 YYEEEE. The CDR3 extends over 13 amino acids. The CDR3 spells CASSKDRGDGYTF. CDR3 sequence (DNA): TGTGCCAGCAGCAAGGACAGGGGCGATGGCTACACCTTC.

The gene calls are TRBV5-1 and TRBJ2-2; D is uncertain. Germline lookup yields CDR1 SGHRS and CDR2 YFSETQ. This CDR3 contains 13 residues. Deletions cut 3 bases from V and 5 bases from J, with 8 bases between. The CDR3 protein is CASSSRPTGELFF. The CDR3 DNA follows: TGCGCCAGCAGCTCAAGACCTACCGGGGAGCTGTTTTTT.

This sequence joins TRBV27 and TRBJ2-1, with 13 positions matching TRBD2. With V trimmed by 2 bases and J by 2 bases, 9 bases remained unmatched. Germline lookup yields CDR1 MNHEY and CDR2 SMNVEV (reference sequence). The CDR3 extends over 19 amino acids. The CDR3 DNA is TGTGCCAGCAGTTTACTGACCTGGACTAGCGGGAGTACCTACAATGAGCAGTTCTTC. Translating it yields CASSLLTWTSGSTYNEQFF.

This chain uses TRBV5-4 with TRBJ1-3; maybe TRBD1 (6 bases). CDR3 length equals 15 residues. Trimming left V 2 bases short and J 0 bases short, with 9 bases between. The germline V gene encodes CDR1 SGHNT and CDR2 YYREEE (reference sequence). CDR3 DNA: TGTGCCAGCAGCTTAACGGGGGCCTCTGGAAACACCATATATTTT. This translates into CASSLTGASGNTIYF.

This chain connects TRBV10-3 to TRBJ2-3, with no clear D. This CDR3 spans 11 amino acids. In germline, CDR1 is ENHRY, CDR2 SYGVKD. V lost 3 bases and J lost 6, with 4 bases in between. As DNA, the CDR3 is TGTGCCATCAGTGACCTCGATACGCAGTATTTT. It translates to CAISDLDTQYF.

The chain uses TRBV18 and TRBJ1-2, with no clear D. V was shortened by 3 bases and J by 0 bases, with 8 bases between the two germline ends. The germline gives CDR1 KGHSH, CDR2 LQKENI. This CDR3 is 14 amino acids long. The DNA for the CDR3 is TGTGCCAGCTCACCCACCGGGGCTAACTATGGCTACACCTTC. This gives the protein CASSPTGANYGYTF. Full variable domain (missing parts from reference TRBV18 and TRBJ1-2): NAGVMQNPRHLVRRRGQEARLRCSPMKGHSHVYWYRQLPEEGLKFMVYLQKENIIDESGMPKERFSAEFPKEGPSILRIQQVVRGDSAAYFCASSPTGANYGYTFGSGTRLTVV.

The chain is built from TRBV29-1 and TRBJ1-1, with a tentative D call TRBD1 (6 bases). V was shortened by 8 bases and J by 4 bases, with 11 bases between the two germline ends. Germline CDR1 and CDR2: SQVTM and ANQGSEA. The CDR3 has 11 residues. The CDR3 loop reads CSHGGPTEAFF. In nucleotides, the CDR3 is TGCAGCCATGGGGGGCCCACTGAAGCTTTCTTT.

J is TRBJ1-6 and V is TRBV7-8; D remains ambiguous. There are 14 residues in the CDR3. Trimming took off 5 bases at V and 6 bases at J, with 11 bases between the two ends. Germline V lookup: CDR1 SGHVS, CDR2 FQNEAQ. Written as DNA, the CDR3 is TGTGCCAGCAGCACCCGTAAAACTAATTCACCCCTCCACTTT. This codes for CASSTRKTNSPLHF.

This clone was seen just once. The chain recombines TRBV28 with TRBJ1-5, with TRBD1 matching over 9 bases. The V segment lost 5 bases and the J segment 1 base; nucleotides outside the gene matches: 9. The germline CDR1 and CDR2 sequences are MDHEN and SYDVKM. The CDR3 sequence is 17 residues long. CDR3 in amino acids: CASSHPGQGISNQPQHF. Written as DNA, the CDR3 is TGTGCCAGCAGTCATCCGGGACAGGGTATCAGCAATCAGCCCCAGCATTTT.